This T cell receptor beta chain was captured by sequencing in a study of T cell repertoires in cytomegalovirus infection. Study details: Signatures in public TCR beta sequences pointed to both CMV infection and matching HLA type. Notes on the study in general: CMV-specific TCR beta clonotypes restricted by HLA-C dominated the ex vivo response.

TCRdb analysed the reads with MiXCR anew, one entry per CDR3 protein. The table has some 680,000 distinct CDR3 sequences, roughly 35% seen once. This CDR3 spans 16 amino acids. Germline V CDR1 and CDR2: MGHRA, YSYEKL. Losses at the gene ends were 4 bases for V and 7 bases for J; bases not matched to a gene: 10. This clonotype was detected a few times. Its matching antigen is unknown. What was sequenced was PBMCs. This chain joins TRBV4-1 and TRBJ1-6, with 7 bases fitting TRBD1. The TCR comes from a human donor in good health (CMV status not recorded). Some clones in this sample may be carry-over from other donors' samples. CDR3 sequence: CASSRNDGTANSPLHF. The CDR3 DNA follows: TGCGCCAGCAGCCGGAATGACGGGACAGCAAATTCACCCCTCCACTTT.